A single TCR beta chain is shown here with its context. Its antigen is unidentified. The data are from a study of T cells in Graves' hyperthyroidism and ophthalmopathy. Study-wide points: Most thyroid clonotypes expanded above 0.001 were also detected in blood.

Clinical symptoms, serum thyroxine and TRAb, thyroid ultrasound and orbital computed tomography together formed the diagnostic basis. TCR beta CDR3 regions were amplified from RNA transcripts. Researchers ran a first-round RT-PCR on the TCR CDR3 using the HTBI primer set. TCRdb fed the multiplex PCR reads into MiXCR, producing one record per CDR3 protein. The sample has under 750,000 distinct CDR3 sequences, over 15% seen once. This CDR3 is 12 amino acids long. J lost 7 bases, V lost 4 bases, and 5 bases had no gene match. Per the germline V gene, CDR1 is SGHNT and CDR2 is YYREEE (reference sequence).

The sample was blood. The chain joins TRBV5-4 to TRBJ2-7; 7 bases agree with TRBD2. This receptor was obtained from a woman aged 50 to 65 with Graves' hyperthyroidism that later progressed to Graves' ophthalmopathy. The CDR3 sequence is CASSPDGGEQYF. CDR3 bases: TGTGCCAGCAGCCCTGACGGGGGGGAGCAGTACTTC.